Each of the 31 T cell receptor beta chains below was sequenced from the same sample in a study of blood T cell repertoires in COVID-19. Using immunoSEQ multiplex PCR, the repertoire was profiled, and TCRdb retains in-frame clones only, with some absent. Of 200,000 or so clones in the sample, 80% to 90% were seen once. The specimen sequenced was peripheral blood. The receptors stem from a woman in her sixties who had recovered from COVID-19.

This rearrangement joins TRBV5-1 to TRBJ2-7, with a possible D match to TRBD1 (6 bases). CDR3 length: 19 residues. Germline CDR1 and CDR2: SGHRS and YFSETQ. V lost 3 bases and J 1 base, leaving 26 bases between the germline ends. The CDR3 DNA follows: TGCGCCAGCAGCTCTAACCGGGACACACGCAGGGGCAATTCCTACGAGCAGTACTTC. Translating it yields CASSSNRDTRRGNSYEQYF. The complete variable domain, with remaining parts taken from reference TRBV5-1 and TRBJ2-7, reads KAGVTQTPRYLIKTRGQQVTLSCSPISGHRSVSWYQQTPGQGLQFLFEYFSETQRNKGNFPGRFSGRQFSNSRSEMNVSTLELGDSALYLCASSSNRDTRRGNSYEQYFGPGTRLTVT.

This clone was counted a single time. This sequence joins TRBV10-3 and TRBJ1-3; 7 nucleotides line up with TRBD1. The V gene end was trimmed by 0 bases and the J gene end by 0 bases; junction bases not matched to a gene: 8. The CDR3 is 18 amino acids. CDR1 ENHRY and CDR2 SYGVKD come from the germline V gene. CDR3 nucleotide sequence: TGTGCCATCAGTGAGTCACACGGACAGGCCATCTCTGGAAACACCATATATTTT. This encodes CAISESHGQAISGNTIYF.

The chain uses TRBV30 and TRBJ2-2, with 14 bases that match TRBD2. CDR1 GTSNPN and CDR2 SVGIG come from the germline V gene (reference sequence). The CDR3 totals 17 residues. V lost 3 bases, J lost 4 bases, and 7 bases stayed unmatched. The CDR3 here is CAWSAGTSGGLTGELFF. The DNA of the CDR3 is TGTGCCTGGAGCGCGGGGACTAGCGGGGGCCTCACCGGGGAGCTGTTTTTT.

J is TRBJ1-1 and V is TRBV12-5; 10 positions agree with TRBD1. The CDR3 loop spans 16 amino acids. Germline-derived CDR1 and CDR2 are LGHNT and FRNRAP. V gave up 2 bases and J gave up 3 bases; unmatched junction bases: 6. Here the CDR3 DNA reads TGTGCTAGTGGTTTGCCCCCGGACAGGGGGGACACTGAAGCTTTCTTT. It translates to CASGLPPDRGDTEAFF.

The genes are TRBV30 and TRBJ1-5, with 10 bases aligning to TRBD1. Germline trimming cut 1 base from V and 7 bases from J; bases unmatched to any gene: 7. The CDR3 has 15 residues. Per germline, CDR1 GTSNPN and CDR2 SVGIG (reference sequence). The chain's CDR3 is CAWSDMTGGDQPQHF. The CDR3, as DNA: TGTGCCTGGAGTGATATGACAGGGGGCGACCAGCCCCAGCATTTT.

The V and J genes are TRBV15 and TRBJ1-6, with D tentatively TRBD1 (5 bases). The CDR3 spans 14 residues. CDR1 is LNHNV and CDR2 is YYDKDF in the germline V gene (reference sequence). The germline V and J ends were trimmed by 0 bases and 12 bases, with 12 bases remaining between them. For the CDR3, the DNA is TGTGCCACCAGCAGAGACCAGGGTATCGAACCCCTCCACTTT. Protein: CATSRDQGIEPLHF. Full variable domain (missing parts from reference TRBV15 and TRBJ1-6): DAMVIQNPRYQVTQFGKPVTLSCSQTLNHNVMYWYQQKSSQAPKLLFHYYDKDFNNEADTPDNFQSRRPNTSFCFLDIRSPGLGDTAMYLCATSRDQGIEPLHFGNGTRLTVT.

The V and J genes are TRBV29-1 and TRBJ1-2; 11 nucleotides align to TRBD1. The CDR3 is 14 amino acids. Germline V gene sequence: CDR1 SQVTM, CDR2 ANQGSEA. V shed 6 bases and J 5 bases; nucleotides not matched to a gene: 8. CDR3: CSVSRDRGSYGYTF. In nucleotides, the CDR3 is TGCAGCGTAAGCCGGGACAGGGGGAGTTATGGCTACACCTTC.

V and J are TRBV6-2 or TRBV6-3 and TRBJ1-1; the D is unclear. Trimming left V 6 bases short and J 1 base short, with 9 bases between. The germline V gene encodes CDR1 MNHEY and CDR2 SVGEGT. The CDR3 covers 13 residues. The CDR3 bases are TGTGCCAGCAGCCAACACCCGAACACTGAAGCTTTCTTT. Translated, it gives CASSQHPNTEAFF.

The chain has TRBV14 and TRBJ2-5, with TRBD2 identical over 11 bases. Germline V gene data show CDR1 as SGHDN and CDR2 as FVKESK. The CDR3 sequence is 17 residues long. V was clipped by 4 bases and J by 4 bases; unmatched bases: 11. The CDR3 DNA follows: TGTGCCAGCAGCCCACACCTTGTAGCGGGGGGGCCAGAGACCCAGTACTTC. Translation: CASSPHLVAGGPETQYF.

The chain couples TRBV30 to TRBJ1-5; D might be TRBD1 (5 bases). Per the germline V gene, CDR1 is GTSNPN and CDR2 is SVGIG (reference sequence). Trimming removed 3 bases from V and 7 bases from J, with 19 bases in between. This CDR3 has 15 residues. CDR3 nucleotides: TGTGCCTGGAGAGGGCGGGGAGCAAGGGGACAGCCCCAGCATTTT. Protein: CAWRGRGARGQPQHF.

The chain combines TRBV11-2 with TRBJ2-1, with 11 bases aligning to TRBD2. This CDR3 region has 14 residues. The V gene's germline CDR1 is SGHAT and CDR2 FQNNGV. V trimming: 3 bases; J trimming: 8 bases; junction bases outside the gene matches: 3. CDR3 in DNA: TGTGCCAGCAGCTTCGGGACTAGCGGCTATGAGCAGTTCTTC. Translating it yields CASSFGTSGYEQFF.

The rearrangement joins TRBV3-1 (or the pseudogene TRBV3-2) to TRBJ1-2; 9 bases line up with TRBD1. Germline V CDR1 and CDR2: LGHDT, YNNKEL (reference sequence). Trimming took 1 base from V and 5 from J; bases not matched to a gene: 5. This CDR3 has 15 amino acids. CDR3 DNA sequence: TGTGCCAGCAGCCAAGGGACAGGGGAACTTTATGGCTACACCTTC. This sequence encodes CASSQGTGELYGYTF.

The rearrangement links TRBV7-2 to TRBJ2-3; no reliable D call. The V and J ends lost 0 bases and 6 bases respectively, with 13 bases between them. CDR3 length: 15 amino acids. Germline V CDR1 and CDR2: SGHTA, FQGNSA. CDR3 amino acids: CASSLALTVADTQYF. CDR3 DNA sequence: TGTGCCAGCAGCTTAGCTTTAACAGTGGCCGATACGCAGTATTTT.

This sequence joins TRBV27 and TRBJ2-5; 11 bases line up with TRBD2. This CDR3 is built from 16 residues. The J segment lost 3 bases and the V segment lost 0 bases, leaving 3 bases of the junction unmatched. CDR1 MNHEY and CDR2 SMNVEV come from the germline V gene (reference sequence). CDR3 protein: CASSLSGGLAEETQYF. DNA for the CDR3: TGTGCCAGCAGTTTATCGGGGGGACTAGCGGAAGAGACCCAGTACTTC.

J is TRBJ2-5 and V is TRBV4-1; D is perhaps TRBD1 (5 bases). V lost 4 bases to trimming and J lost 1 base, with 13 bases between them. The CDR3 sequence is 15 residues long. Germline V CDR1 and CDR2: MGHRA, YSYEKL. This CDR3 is CASSLYGAVQETQYF. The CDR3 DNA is TGCGCCAGCAGCCTCTATGGGGCAGTCCAAGAGACCCAGTACTTC.

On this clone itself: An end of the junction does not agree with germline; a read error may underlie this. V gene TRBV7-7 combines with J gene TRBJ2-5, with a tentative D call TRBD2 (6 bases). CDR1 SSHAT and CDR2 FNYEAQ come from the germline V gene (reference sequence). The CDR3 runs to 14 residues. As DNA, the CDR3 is TGTGCTAGCAGCGCCGCCGGGGGCCAAGAGACCCAGTACTTC. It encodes CASSAAGGQETQYF. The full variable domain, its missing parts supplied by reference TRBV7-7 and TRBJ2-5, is GAGVSQSPRYKVTKRGQDVTLRCDPISSHATLYWYQQALGQGPEFLTYFNYEAQPDKSGLPSDRFSAERPEGSISTLTIQRTEQRDSAMYRCASSAAGGQETQYFGPGTRLLVL.

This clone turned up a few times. The CDR3 is CASREDPRNQPQHF. CDR3 nucleotides: TGTGCCAGTAGGGAGGACCCTAGGAATCAGCCCCAGCATTTT. This sequence joins TRBV19 and TRBJ1-5; no clear D gene. Trimming removed 6 bases from V and 4 bases from J, with 13 bases in between. The germline V gene has CDR1 LNHDA and CDR2 SQIVND (reference sequence). The CDR3 runs to 14 residues.

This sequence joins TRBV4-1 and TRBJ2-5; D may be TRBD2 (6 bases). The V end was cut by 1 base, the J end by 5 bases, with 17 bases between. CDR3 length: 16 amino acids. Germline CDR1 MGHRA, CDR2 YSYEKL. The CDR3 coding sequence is TGCGCCAGCAGCCAAGTGCCTGACAGCGGGCCGGAGACCCAGTACTTC. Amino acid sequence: CASSQVPDSGPETQYF.

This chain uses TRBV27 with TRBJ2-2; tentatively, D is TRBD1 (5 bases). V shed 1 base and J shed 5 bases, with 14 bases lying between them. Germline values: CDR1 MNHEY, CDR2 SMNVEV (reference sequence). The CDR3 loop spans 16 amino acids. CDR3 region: CASSLLSAKGTGELFF. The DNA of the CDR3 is TGTGCCAGCAGTTTATTGTCCGCCAAGGGGACCGGGGAGCTGTTTTTT.

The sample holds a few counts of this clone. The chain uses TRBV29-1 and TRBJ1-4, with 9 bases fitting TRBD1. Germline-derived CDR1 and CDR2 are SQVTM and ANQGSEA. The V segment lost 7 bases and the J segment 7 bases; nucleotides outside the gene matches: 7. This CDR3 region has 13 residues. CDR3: CSALGQGPEKLFF. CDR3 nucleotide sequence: TGCAGCGCTTTAGGACAGGGGCCTGAAAAACTGTTTTTT. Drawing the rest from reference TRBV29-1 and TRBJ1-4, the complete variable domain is SAVISQKPSRDICQRGTSLTIQCQVDSQVTMMFWYRQQPGQSLTLIATANQGSEATYESGFVIDKFPISRPNLTFSTLTVSNMSPEDSSIYLCSALGQGPEKLFFGSGTQLSVL.

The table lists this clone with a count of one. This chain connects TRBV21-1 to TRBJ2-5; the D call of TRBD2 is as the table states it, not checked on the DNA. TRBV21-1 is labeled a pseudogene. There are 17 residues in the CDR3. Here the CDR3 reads CASSPTPYGGHQETQYF. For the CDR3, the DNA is TGTGCCAGCAGCCCCACCCCTTACGGGGGGCATCAAGAGACCCAGTACTTC.

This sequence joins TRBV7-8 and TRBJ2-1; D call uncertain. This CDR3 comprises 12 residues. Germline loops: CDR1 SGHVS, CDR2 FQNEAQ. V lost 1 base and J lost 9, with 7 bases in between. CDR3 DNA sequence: TGTGCCAGCAGCTTAGTGACGGGTGAGCAGTTCTTC. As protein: CASSLVTGEQFF.

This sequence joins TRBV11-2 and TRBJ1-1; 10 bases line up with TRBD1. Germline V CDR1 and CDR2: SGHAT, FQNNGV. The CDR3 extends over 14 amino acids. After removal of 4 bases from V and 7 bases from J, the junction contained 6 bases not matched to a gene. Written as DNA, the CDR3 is TGTGCCAGCAGCTCCCGGACAGGGGGAGGTGAAGCTTTCTTT. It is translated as CASSSRTGGGEAFF.

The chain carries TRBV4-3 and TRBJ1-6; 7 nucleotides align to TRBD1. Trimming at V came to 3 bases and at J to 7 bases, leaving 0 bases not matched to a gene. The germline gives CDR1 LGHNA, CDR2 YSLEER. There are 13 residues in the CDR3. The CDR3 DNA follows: TGCGCCAGCAGCCAGGGACAGAATTCACCCCTCCACTTT. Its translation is CASSQGQNSPLHF.

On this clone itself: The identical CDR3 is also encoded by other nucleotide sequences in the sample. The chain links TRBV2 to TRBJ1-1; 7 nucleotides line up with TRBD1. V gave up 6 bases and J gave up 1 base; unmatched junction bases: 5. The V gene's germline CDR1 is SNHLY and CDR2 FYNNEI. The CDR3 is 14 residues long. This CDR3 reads CASSRQGGNTEAFF. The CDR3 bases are TGTGCCAGCAGCAGACAGGGCGGGAACACTGAAGCTTTCTTT. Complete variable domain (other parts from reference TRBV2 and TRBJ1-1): EPEVTQTPSHQVTQMGQEVILRCVPISNHLYFYWYRQILGQKVEFLVSFYNNEISEKSEIFDDQFSVERPDGSNFTLKIRSTKLEDSAMYFCASSRQGGNTEAFFGQGTRLTVV.

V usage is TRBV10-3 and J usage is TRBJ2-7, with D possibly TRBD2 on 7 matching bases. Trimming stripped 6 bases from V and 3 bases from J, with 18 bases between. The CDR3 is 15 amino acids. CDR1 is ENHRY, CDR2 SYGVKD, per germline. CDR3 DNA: TGTGCCATCAGCGTGGGGGGGGGCTCCAACTACGAGCAGTACTTC. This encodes CAISVGGGSNYEQYF.

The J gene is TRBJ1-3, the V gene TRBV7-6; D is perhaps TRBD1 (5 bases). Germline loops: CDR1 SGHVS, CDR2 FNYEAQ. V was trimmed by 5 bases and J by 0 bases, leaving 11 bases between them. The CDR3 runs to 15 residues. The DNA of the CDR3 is TGTGCCAGCAGCCAAAGACAGAACTCTGGAAACACCATATATTTT. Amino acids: CASSQRQNSGNTIYF.

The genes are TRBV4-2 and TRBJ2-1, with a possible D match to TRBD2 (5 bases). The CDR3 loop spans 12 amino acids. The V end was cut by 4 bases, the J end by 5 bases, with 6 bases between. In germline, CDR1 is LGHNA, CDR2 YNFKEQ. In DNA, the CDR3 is TGTGCCAGCAGCCGGACTGACAATGAGCAGTTCTTC. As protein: CASSRTDNEQFF.

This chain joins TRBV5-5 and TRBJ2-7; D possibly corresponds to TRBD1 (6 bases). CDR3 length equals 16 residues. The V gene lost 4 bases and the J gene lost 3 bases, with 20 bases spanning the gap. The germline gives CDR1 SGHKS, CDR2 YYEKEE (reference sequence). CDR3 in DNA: TGTGCCAGCAGCCGGATTATCGGACAGCGCTACTACGAGCAGTACTTC. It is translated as CASSRIIGQRYYEQYF.

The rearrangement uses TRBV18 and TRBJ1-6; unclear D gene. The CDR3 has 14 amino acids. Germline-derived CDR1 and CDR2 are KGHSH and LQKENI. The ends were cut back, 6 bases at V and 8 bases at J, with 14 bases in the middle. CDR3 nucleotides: TGTGCCAGCTCCGAATTCAGGTGGGATTCACCCCTCCACTTT. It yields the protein CASSEFRWDSPLHF.

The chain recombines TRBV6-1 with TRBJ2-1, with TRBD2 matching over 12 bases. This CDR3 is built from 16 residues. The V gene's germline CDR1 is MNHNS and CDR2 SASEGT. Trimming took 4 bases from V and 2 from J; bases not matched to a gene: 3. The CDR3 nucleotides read TGTGCCAGCAGTGTAACTAGCGGGGGGCCCTACAATGAGCAGTTCTTC. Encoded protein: CASSVTSGGPYNEQFF.